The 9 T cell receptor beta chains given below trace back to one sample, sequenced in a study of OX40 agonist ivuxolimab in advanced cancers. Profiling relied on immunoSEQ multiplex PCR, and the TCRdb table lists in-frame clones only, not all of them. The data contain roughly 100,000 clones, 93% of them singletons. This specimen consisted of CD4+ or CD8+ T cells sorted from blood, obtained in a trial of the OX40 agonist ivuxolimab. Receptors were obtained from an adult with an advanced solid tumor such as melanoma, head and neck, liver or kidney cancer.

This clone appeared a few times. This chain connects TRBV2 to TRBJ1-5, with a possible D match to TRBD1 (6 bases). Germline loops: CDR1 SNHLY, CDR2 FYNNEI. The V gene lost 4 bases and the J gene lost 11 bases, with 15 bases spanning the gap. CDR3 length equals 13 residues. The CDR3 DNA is TGTGCCAGCAGTGGTGGGACAACCCAGGCCCAGCATTTT. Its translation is CASSGGTTQAQHF.

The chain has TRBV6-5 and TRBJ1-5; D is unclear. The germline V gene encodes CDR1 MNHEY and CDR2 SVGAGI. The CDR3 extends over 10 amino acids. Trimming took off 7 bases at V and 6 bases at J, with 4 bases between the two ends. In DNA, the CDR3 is TGTGCCAGCATCATTCAGCCCCAGCATTTT. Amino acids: CASIIQPQHF.

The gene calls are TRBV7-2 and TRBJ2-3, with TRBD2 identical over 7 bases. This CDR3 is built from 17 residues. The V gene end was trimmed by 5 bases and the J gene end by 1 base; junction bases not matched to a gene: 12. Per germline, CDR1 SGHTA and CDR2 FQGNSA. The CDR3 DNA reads TGTGCCAGCAGCCTCTCCCCCTGGGCGGGGGGCACAGATACGCAGTATTTT. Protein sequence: CASSLSPWAGGTDTQYF.

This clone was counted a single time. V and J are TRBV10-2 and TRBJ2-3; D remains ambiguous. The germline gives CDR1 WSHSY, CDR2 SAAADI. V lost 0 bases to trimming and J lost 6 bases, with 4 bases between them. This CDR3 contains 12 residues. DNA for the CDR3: TGCGCCAGCAGTGAGTCGAAGGATACGCAGTATTTT. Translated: CASSESKDTQYF.

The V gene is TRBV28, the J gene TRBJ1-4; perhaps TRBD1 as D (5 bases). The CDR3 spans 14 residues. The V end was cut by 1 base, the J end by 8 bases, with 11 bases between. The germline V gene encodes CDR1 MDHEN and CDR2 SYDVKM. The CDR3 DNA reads TGTGCCAGCAGTTTATTGGCGGGGGGGGAAAAACTGTTTTTT. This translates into CASSLLAGGEKLFF.

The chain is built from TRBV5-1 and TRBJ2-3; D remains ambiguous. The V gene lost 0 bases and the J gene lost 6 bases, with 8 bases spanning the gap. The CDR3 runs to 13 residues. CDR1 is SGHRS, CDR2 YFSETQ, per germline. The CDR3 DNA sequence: TGCGCCAGCAGCTTGGGCCTCCGGGATACGCAGTATTTT. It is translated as CASSLGLRDTQYF.

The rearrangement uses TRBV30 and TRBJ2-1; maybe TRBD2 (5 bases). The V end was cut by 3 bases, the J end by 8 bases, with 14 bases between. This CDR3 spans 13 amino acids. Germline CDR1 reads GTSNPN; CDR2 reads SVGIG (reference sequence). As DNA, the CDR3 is TGTGCCTGGAGCAGTGGACTGGCACATGAGCAGTTCTTC. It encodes CAWSSGLAHEQFF.

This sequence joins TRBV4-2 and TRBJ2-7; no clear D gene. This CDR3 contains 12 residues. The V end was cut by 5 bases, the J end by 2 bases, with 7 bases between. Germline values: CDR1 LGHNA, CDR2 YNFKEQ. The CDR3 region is CASSFAPYEQYV. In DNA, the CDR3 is TGTGCCAGCAGCTTTGCCCCCTACGAGCAGTACGTC.

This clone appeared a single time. The DNA of the CDR3 is TGTGCCAGCAGGAACAGGGGGTTTAACTATGGCTACACCTTC. This gives the protein CASRNRGFNYGYTF. The gene calls are TRBV6-6 and TRBJ1-2; 8 bases map to TRBD1. This CDR3 is 14 amino acids long. With V trimmed by 6 bases and J by 1 base, 4 bases remained unmatched. Per the germline V gene, CDR1 is MNHNY and CDR2 is SVGAGI (reference sequence).